The 11 T cell receptor beta chains below come from one sample, sequenced in a study of blood T cell repertoires in COVID-19. TCRdb keeps only in-frame clones here, not all; method: immunoSEQ multiplex PCR. The data show over 300,000 clones, roughly 90% seen once. The sample consisted of peripheral blood. These receptors all come from a man younger than 30 who had recovered from COVID-19.

The rearrangement links TRBV6-5 to TRBJ1-2; tentatively, D is TRBD1 (5 bases). This CDR3 region has 15 residues. CDR1 and CDR2 (germline): MNHEY, SVGAGI. Trimming removed 2 bases from V and 7 bases from J, with 17 bases in between. CDR3 amino acids: CASSYRPTGTRGYTF. The CDR3 DNA follows: TGTGCCAGCAGTTACCGTCCGACCGGGACTCGTGGCTACACCTTC.

V and J are TRBV19 and TRBJ2-2, with a possible D match to TRBD1 (6 bases). There are 14 residues in the CDR3. CDR1 and CDR2 from the germline V gene are LNHDA and SQIVND (reference sequence). Trimming stripped 5 bases from V and 7 bases from J, with 14 bases between. CDR3 region: CASSVGASVGELFF. DNA for the CDR3: TGTGCCAGTAGTGTGGGGGCGTCCGTCGGGGAGCTGTTTTTT.

The chain uses TRBV7-2 and TRBJ2-1; 7 bases are shared with TRBD1. Germline V lookup: CDR1 SGHTA, CDR2 FQGNSA. This CDR3 spans 13 amino acids. Trimming took 1 base from V and 10 from J; bases not matched to a gene: 4. CDR3 residues: CASSLGGGGEQFF. DNA of the CDR3: TGTGCCAGCAGCTTAGGAGGGGGCGGCGAGCAGTTCTTC.

This chain connects TRBV30 to TRBJ1-1; D remains unclear. Trimming pared 0 bases from V and 2 bases from J, leaving 10 bases between. Germline CDR1 and CDR2: GTSNPN and SVGIG (reference sequence). The CDR3 is 14 amino acids. The CDR3 here is CAWSVFRENTEAFF. For the CDR3, the DNA is TGTGCCTGGAGTGTATTCCGGGAAAACACTGAAGCTTTCTTT.

This clone was counted a few times. This chain uses TRBV7-9 with TRBJ1-2; the D gene is possibly TRBD1 (5 bases). The CDR3 loop spans 14 amino acids. The germline V and J ends were trimmed by 2 bases and 0 bases, with 7 bases remaining between them. CDR1 is SEHNR, CDR2 FQNEAQ, per germline (reference sequence). The CDR3 DNA reads TGTGCCAGCAGCTTAAGCAGGGCTAACTATGGCTACACCTTC. It is translated as CASSLSRANYGYTF.

V is TRBV9 and J is TRBJ1-5; D is perhaps TRBD1 (6 bases). Germline values: CDR1 SGDLS, CDR2 YYNGEE. The CDR3 is 14 amino acids. V lost 4 bases to trimming and J lost 1 base, with 9 bases between them. The CDR3 spells CASSLTGSNQPQHF. The CDR3 nucleotides are TGTGCCAGCAGCCTTACAGGGAGCAATCAGCCCCAGCATTTT.

The genes are TRBV29-1 and TRBJ2-5; D is undetermined. This CDR3 is built from 12 residues. Germline values: CDR1 SQVTM, CDR2 ANQGSEA. The V end was cut by 4 bases, the J end by 0 bases, with 6 bases between. CDR3 bases: TGCAGCGTTGTCCTGTACCAAGAGACCCAGTACTTC. Its protein is CSVVLYQETQYF.

The chain has TRBV7-8 and TRBJ2-1; no clear D gene. This CDR3 region has 15 residues. With 4 bases removed from V and 3 bases from J, the gap between germline ends came to 13 bases. The germline V gene encodes CDR1 SGHVS and CDR2 FQNEAQ. The CDR3 spells CASSSISSIYNEQFF. CDR3 coding DNA: TGTGCCAGCAGCTCCATTAGCTCCATCTACAATGAGCAGTTCTTC.

The CDR3 region is CASSAGGTIAKNIQYF. Here the CDR3 DNA reads TGTGCCAGCAGTGCAGGGGGGACGATAGCCAAAAACATTCAGTACTTC. This sequence joins TRBV2 and TRBJ2-4; D is perhaps TRBD1 (7 bases). Germline V lookup: CDR1 SNHLY, CDR2 FYNNEI. Trimming removed 4 bases at V and 0 bases at J, with 13 bases between. The CDR3 spans 16 residues.

The chain employs TRBV4-1 and TRBJ2-5; TRBD1 matches 10 bases. Trimming at V came to 1 base and at J to 3 bases, leaving 5 bases not matched to a gene. CDR3 length equals 16 residues. CDR1 is MGHRA, CDR2 YSYEKL, per germline. CDR3 DNA: TGCGCCAGCAGCCAAGGCGACAGGGGGCGCGAAGAGACCCAGTACTTC. Its translation: CASSQGDRGREETQYF.

This chain links TRBV2 with TRBJ2-1; TRBD2 matches 13 bases. CDR3 length equals 15 residues. The germline V gene encodes CDR1 SNHLY and CDR2 FYNNEI. The trim removed 7 bases at V and 7 bases at J, leaving 7 bases unmatched. The CDR3 reads CASTETSGGVNEQFF. The CDR3 DNA sequence: TGTGCCAGCACCGAAACTAGCGGGGGGGTGAATGAGCAGTTCTTC.